This TCR beta chain appears in the sequencing data of a study of cytomegalovirus exposure and HLA in healthy donors. V lost 6 bases and J 3 bases, leaving 6 bases between the germline ends. Germline-derived CDR1 and CDR2 are SEHNR and FQNEAQ (reference sequence). This CDR3 contains 12 residues. Amplification used 60 Vbeta primers and 13 Jbeta primers. Only in-frame clones appear in the TCRdb table, and some are missing; sequencing was by immunoSEQ multiplex PCR. Its table records 150,000 or so clones. This TCR came from a woman between 55 and 75 years old in good health and CMV-seronegative. J is TRBJ1-5 and V is TRBV7-9; D is uncertain. The source material was PBMCs. CDR3 in DNA: TGTGCCAGCAGTCGTCTCAATCAGCCCCAGCATTTT. It translates to CASSRLNQPQHF. The complete variable domain, with remaining parts taken from reference TRBV7-9 and TRBJ1-5, reads DTGVSQNPRHKITKRGQNVTFRCDPISEHNRLYWYRQTLGQGPEFLTYFQNEAQLEKSRLLSDRFSAERPKGSFSTLEIQRTEQGDSAMYLCASSRLNQPQHFGDGTRLSIL.